This TCR beta chain appears in the sequencing data of a study of blood T cells in healthy people across ages. Points from the study as a whole: One million T cells yielded diversity estimates that were considered underestimates. Greater diversity and more naive CD4+ cells were seen in long-lived donors than in aged donors.

Comments on this clonotype: Its antigen is as yet unknown.

The CDR3 extends over 15 amino acids. Germline V CDR1 and CDR2: SGHAT, FQDESV (reference sequence). Alongside a J-beta primer mix, a sample-barcoded 5' primer served in a second PCR lasting roughly 7 to 11 cycles. Every cDNA molecule bore a tag from a template-switch adaptor containing 12 random nucleotides. TCRdb ran MiXCR on the 5' RACE reads and lists one entry per CDR3 protein. The sample carries just over 800,000 distinct CDR3 sequences, under 80% recorded once. The donors, aged about 6 to 90, were healthy Caucasians from Russia. The TCR comes from a man aged 25-45 years in good health. The sequencing input was blood. The V and J genes are TRBV11-1 and TRBJ2-4, with unresolved D. TRBJ2-5 matches the DNA end more closely, so the J call is doubtful. The CDR3: CASSFDSVSRETQYF. The CDR3 bases are TGTGCCAGCAGCTTTGATTCAGTCTCGCGAGAGACCCAGTACTTC.